What follows are 20 T cell receptor beta chains derived from one specimen sequenced in a study of PD-L1 blockade in urothelial cancer (dated by TCRdb to the late 2010s). The method was the immunoSEQ multiplex PCR assay. Sourced from immuneACCESS, this table was stored by TCRdb with only in-frame sequences that have V and J called. A share of the clones is absent; for the studies checked, an unresolved V gene accounts for under half, and the remainder has no known explanation. Present in this sample are 66,000 or so clones, about nine tenths of which were seen just once. Around 11% of the sample belongs to the ten largest clones. The label giving this sample's time point can be read as: peripheral blood 6 weeks after treatment start. This specimen was PBMCs, taken around atezolizumab (anti-PD-L1) treatment. The origin of the receptors is a man between 60 and 75 years old with urothelial cancer.

The J gene is TRBJ2-1, the V gene TRBV5-8; D not certain. CDR3 length equals 13 residues. Germline lookup yields CDR1 SGHTS and CDR2 YDEGEE. V was shortened by 6 bases and J by 7 bases, with 14 bases between the two germline ends. CDR3 bases: TGTGCCAGCAAGTGGAGTGGTCCGAATGAGCAGTTCTTC. It codes for CASKWSGPNEQFF.

The rearrangement uses TRBV20-1 and TRBJ2-7; no definite D call. Germline V gives CDR1 DFQATT, CDR2 SNEGSKA (reference sequence). This CDR3 has 11 residues. Trimming cost V 3 bases and J 6 bases, with 9 bases left between them. This CDR3 is CSASGDSEQYF. The CDR3 nucleotides read TGCAGTGCTAGCGGTGACTCCGAGCAGTACTTC.

The rearrangement links TRBV7-2 to TRBJ2-2; TRBD1 matches 10 bases. The CDR3 is 15 amino acids. CDR1 is SGHTA, CDR2 FQGNSA, per germline. Trimming cost V 4 bases and J 5 bases; bases outside gene matches: 4. The CDR3 sequence: CASSSRQGATGELFF. The CDR3 nucleotides are TGTGCCAGCAGCTCCCGACAGGGGGCAACCGGGGAGCTGTTTTTT.

V is TRBV5-5 and J is TRBJ1-1; 10 nucleotides match TRBD1. Per germline, CDR1 SGHKS and CDR2 YYEKEE (reference sequence). The CDR3 runs 18 residues. The trim removed 0 bases at V and 3 bases at J, leaving 11 bases unmatched. The chain's CDR3 is CASSLGDRGHLRDTEAFF. DNA of the CDR3: TGTGCCAGCAGCTTGGGGGACAGGGGCCACCTGAGGGACACTGAAGCTTTCTTT.

The DNA of the CDR3 is TGTGCCTGGAGTCACGGGGGGGTTGGGGAGCTGTTTTTT. The encoded protein is CAWSHGGVGELFF. The V and J genes are TRBV30 and TRBJ2-2, with 8 positions matching TRBD2. Trimming cost V 2 bases and J 8 bases; bases outside gene matches: 4. CDR3 length equals 13 residues. Per germline, CDR1 GTSNPN and CDR2 SVGIG (reference sequence).

V gene TRBV30 combines with J gene TRBJ1-5, with D possibly being TRBD1 (5 bases). V was clipped by 0 bases and J by 10 bases, with 19 bases between them. CDR3 length equals 15 residues. The germline V gene has CDR1 GTSNPN and CDR2 SVGIG (reference sequence). The CDR3 loop is CAWSVKQERGEPQHF. Written as DNA, the CDR3 is TGTGCCTGGAGTGTTAAGCAGGAGCGGGGGGAACCCCAGCATTTT.

The CDR3 DNA reads TGTGCCAGCTCACCTGACAGAGTGCGAGCTTTCTTT. Translated: CASSPDRVRAFF. The chain has TRBV18 and TRBJ1-1; D may be TRBD1 (5 bases). Trimming left V 3 bases short and J 10 bases short, with 12 bases between. The CDR3 is made up of 12 amino acids. CDR1 and CDR2 (germline): KGHSH, LQKENI. Together with reference TRBV18 and TRBJ1-1, the CDR3 gives the full variable domain: NAGVMQNPRHLVRRRGQEARLRCSPMKGHSHVYWYRQLPEEGLKFMVYLQKENIIDESGMPKERFSAEFPKEGPSILRIQQVVRGDSAAYFCASSPDRVRAFFGQGTRLTVV.

The rearrangement uses TRBV5-4 and TRBJ1-5; no reliable D call. CDR3 size: 14 residues. V gave up 1 base and J gave up 4 bases, with 9 bases separating them. Germline CDR1 and CDR2: SGHNT and YYREEE (reference sequence). CDR3 amino acids: CASSLTGRNQPQHF. The CDR3, as DNA: TGTGCCAGCAGCTTGACGGGAAGGAATCAGCCCCAGCATTTT. The full variable domain, its missing parts supplied by reference TRBV5-4 and TRBJ1-5, is ETGVTQSPTHLIKTRGQQVTLRCSSQSGHNTVSWYQQALGQGPQFIFQYYREEENGRGNFPPRFSGLQFPNYSSELNVNALELDDSALYLCASSLTGRNQPQHFGDGTRLSIL.

The V and J genes are TRBV5-6 and TRBJ2-5; D unresolved. The ends were cut back, 2 bases at V and 1 base at J, with 6 bases in the middle. In germline, CDR1 is SGHDT, CDR2 YYEEEE. This CDR3 is built from 13 residues. Here the CDR3 reads CASSFVSQETQYF. The CDR3 nucleotides are TGTGCCAGCAGCTTTGTCTCCCAAGAGACCCAGTACTTC.

V is TRBV7-8 and J is TRBJ1-2; TRBD1 matches at 12 bases. V lost 1 base, J lost 7 bases, and 4 bases stayed unmatched. Germline-derived CDR1 and CDR2 are SGHVS and FQNEAQ. The CDR3 sequence is 15 residues long. This CDR3 is CASSLGDRGRGGYTF. In DNA form, the CDR3 reads TGTGCCAGCAGCTTAGGGGACAGGGGGCGGGGTGGCTACACCTTC.

This clone was seen a single time. The J gene is TRBJ2-1, the V gene TRBV9, with 8 bases that match TRBD2. V trimming: 4 bases; J trimming: 7 bases; junction bases outside the gene matches: 4. The CDR3 contains 13 residues. Per germline, CDR1 SGDLS and CDR2 YYNGEE. This CDR3 is CASSLLAANEQFF. CDR3 bases: TGTGCCAGCAGCTTACTAGCGGCTAATGAGCAGTTCTTC.

This chain uses TRBV7-2 with TRBJ1-1, with TRBD1 matching over 8 bases. CDR3 length: 14 residues. V was clipped by 6 bases and J by 8 bases; unmatched bases: 11. Germline V gene lookup returns CDR1 SGHTA and CDR2 FQGNSA. In DNA, the CDR3 is TGTGCCAGCAGTAACGACAGGGGATGGATGGAAGCTTTCTTT. As protein: CASSNDRGWMEAFF.

The table lists this clone with a count of one. V gene TRBV6-5 combines with J gene TRBJ2-7; 12 nucleotides match TRBD2. Per germline, CDR1 MNHEY and CDR2 SVGAGI. This CDR3 region has 15 residues. V was clipped by 4 bases and J by 4 bases; unmatched bases: 5. The CDR3 region is CASSFKTSGSYEQYF. In nucleotides, the CDR3 is TGTGCCAGCAGTTTCAAGACTAGCGGGAGTTACGAGCAGTACTTC.

This rearrangement joins TRBV5-4 to TRBJ2-7, with TRBD2 matching over 7 bases. V dropped 5 bases and J dropped 2; count of bases not matched to a gene: 7. Germline V CDR1 and CDR2: SGHNT, YYREEE (reference sequence). This CDR3 has 14 amino acids. CDR3 DNA: TGTGCCAGCAGGCCCGGGGGGAGTCCCTACGAGCAGTACTTC. Translated, it gives CASRPGGSPYEQYF.

This clone was observed a few times. The chain uses TRBV30 and TRBJ1-1; D is possibly TRBD1 (6 bases). Trimming took 6 bases from V and 0 from J, leaving 11 bases between them. Germline assignment: CDR1 GTSNPN and CDR2 SVGIG (reference sequence). CDR3 length: 13 amino acids. The CDR3 loop reads CACSGQLNTEAFF. CDR3 DNA sequence: TGTGCCTGCTCAGGACAGTTGAACACTGAAGCTTTCTTT.

The V gene is TRBV30, the J gene TRBJ2-7; TRBD1 agrees at 8 bases. The CDR3 sequence is 13 residues long. V shed 1 base, J shed 2 bases, and the junction held 1 base outside the gene matches. Germline loops: CDR1 GTSNPN, CDR2 SVGIG (reference sequence). CDR3 amino acids: CAWSETGAYEQYF. The CDR3 DNA follows: TGTGCCTGGAGTGAGACAGGGGCCTACGAGCAGTACTTC. The full variable domain, completed using reference TRBV30 and TRBJ2-7, is SQTIHQWPATLVQPVGSPLSLECTVEGTSNPNLYWYRQAAGRGLQLLFYSVGIGQISSEVPQNLSASRPQDRQFILSSKKLLLSDSGFYLCAWSETGAYEQYFGPGTRLTVT.

The chain carries TRBV6-1 and TRBJ2-1; 11 bases align to TRBD2. The CDR3 runs to 13 residues. The trim removed 6 bases at V and 5 bases at J, leaving 0 bases unmatched. Germline CDR1 is MNHNS and CDR2 is SASEGT. CDR3 bases: TGTGCCAGCAGACTAGCGGGAGACAATGAGCAGTTCTTC. Translated, it gives CASRLAGDNEQFF.

The chain combines TRBV29-1 with TRBJ2-5, with a tentative D call TRBD1 (5 bases). The CDR3 is 12 amino acids. Trimming stripped 7 bases from V and 2 bases from J, with 11 bases between. CDR1 is SQVTM, CDR2 ANQGSEA, per germline. The CDR3 loop is CSAYPGQETQYF. In DNA form, the CDR3 reads TGCAGCGCATACCCAGGGCAAGAGACCCAGTACTTC.

The rearrangement links TRBV28 to TRBJ1-5; D remains unclear. Germline V gene lookup returns CDR1 MDHEN and CDR2 SYDVKM. V lost 4 bases, J lost 7 bases, and 8 bases lay in between. CDR3 size: 12 residues. CDR3 nucleotide sequence: TGTGCCAGCAGTTCCCCTGTCCAGCCCCAGCATTTT. Translated, it gives CASSSPVQPQHF. The complete variable domain, with remaining parts taken from reference TRBV28 and TRBJ1-5, reads DVKVTQSSRYLVKRTGEKVFLECVQDMDHENMFWYRQDPGLGLRLIYFSYDVKMKEKGDIPEGYSVSREKKERFSLILESASTNQTSMYLCASSSPVQPQHFGDGTRLSIL.

This clone appeared a single time. V usage is TRBV25-1 and J usage is TRBJ2-1; D unresolved. V was clipped by 5 bases and J by 8 bases, with 4 bases between them. This CDR3 has 10 residues. Germline assignment: CDR1 MGHDK and CDR2 SYGVNS. The CDR3 here is CASSSYEQFF. The CDR3 coding sequence is TGTGCCAGCAGTTCGTATGAGCAGTTCTTC.